This TCR beta chain was captured in a study of control samples from healthy donors and cancer patients (dated by TCRdb to between 2020 and 2021). The CDR3 holds 13 amino acids from the cysteine to the phenylalanine. Only the CDR3 part of the read is kept: 39 bases, read in frame from the first base. Compared with germline, V lacks 8 bases and J lacks 5 bases; bases without a gene match: 3. Based on the germline V gene (reference sequence), the CDR1 and CDR2 sequences are MNHEY and SMNVEV. Receptor amplification or capture employed the immunoSEQ multiplex PCR assay. TCRdb carries this immuneACCESS record with in-frame sequences only. Its versions omit some clonotypes, under half of them owing to an unresolved V gene in the studies checked, with the rest unexplained. In this sample the table shows roughly 81,000 clones, roughly 88% of which occur a single time. The top ten clonotypes cover more than 9% of the sample.

With regard to this clone: Its antigen remains unidentified. No base quality information exists; no much larger clone differs at one position.

Input material: PBMCs. The chain couples TRBV27 to TRBJ2-1, with TRBD2 matching 10 junction bases. The TCR comes from a man aged 55-75 years with head and neck cancer. In nucleotides, the sequence is TGTGCCAGCGGACTAGCGGCAAACAATGAGCAGTTCTTC. Its protein product is CASGLAANNEQFF.